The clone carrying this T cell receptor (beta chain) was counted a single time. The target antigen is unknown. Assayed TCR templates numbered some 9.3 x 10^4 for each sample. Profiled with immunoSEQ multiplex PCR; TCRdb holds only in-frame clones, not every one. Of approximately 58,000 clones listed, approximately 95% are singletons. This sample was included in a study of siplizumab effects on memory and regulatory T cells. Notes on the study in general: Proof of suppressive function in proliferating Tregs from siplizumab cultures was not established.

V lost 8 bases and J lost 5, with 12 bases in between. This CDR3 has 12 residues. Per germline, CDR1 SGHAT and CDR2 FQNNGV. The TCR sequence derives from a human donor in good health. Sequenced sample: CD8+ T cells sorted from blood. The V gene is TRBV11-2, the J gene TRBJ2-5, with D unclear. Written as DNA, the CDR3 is TGTGCCAGCCTAAGACGGGCGGAGACCCAGTACTTC. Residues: CASLRRAETQYF.